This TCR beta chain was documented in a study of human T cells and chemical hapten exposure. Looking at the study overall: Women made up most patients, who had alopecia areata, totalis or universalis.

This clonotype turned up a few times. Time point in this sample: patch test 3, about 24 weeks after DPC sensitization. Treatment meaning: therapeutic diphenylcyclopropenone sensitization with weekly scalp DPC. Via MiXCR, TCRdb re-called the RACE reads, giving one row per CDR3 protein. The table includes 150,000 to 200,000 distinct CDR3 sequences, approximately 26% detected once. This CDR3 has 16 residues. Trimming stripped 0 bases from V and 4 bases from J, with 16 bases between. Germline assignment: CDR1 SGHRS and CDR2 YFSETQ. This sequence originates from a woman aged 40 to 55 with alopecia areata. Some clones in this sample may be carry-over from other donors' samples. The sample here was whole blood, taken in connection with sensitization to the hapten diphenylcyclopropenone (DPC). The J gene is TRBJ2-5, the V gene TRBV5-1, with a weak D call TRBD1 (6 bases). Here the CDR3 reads CASSLVTGSGRETQYF. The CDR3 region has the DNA TGCGCCAGCAGCTTGGTAACAGGGAGCGGACGAGAGACCCAGTACTTC.